A selection of T cell receptor beta chains follows, all from one sample in a study of CD8 T cells in ankylosing spondylitis. TCRdb reanalysed the 5' RACE reads using MiXCR and keeps one entry per CDR3 protein. The repertoire holds under 400,000 distinct CDR3 sequences, with about 9.9% as singletons. Sequences were obtained from blood, either unsorted or a sorted T cell fraction (not recorded which). These receptors all stem from a female donor with ankylosing spondylitis or in good health (not recorded which). Each CDR3 is given with its conserved first and last residue. D genes are given only for firm matches.

j_call v_call d_call cdr3_aa
TRBJ2-3 TRBV27 TRBD2 CASSLSISSLAGDTQYF
TRBJ1-2 TRBV7-2 TRBD1 CASSFKPGQGFRGYTF
TRBJ2-2 TRBV28 TRBD2 CASRIRRSGRGLANTGELFF
TRBJ2-2 TRBV24-1 TRBD1 CATSNTGQGARTGELFF
TRBJ1-4 TRBV12-3/TRBV12-4 TRBD1 CASQLRQGNEKLFF
TRBJ2-1 TRBV6-2/TRBV6-3 . CASSYVGISYNEQFF
TRBJ2-4 TRBV3-1 . CASSPARELNIQYF
TRBJ2-3 TRBV20-1 TRBD2 CSARGPQGLAIADTQYF
TRBJ1-5 TRBV12-3/TRBV12-4 . CASSLGTNQPQHF
TRBJ1-1 TRBV5-1 . CASRRELNTEAFF
TRBJ1-1 TRBV20-1 . CSARLGQRSAFF
TRBJ2-2 TRBV20-1 TRBD1 CSARVGQQRSTGELFF
TRBJ1-4 TRBV28 TRBD1 CASSLWRDRAEKLFF
TRBJ1-2 TRBV20-1 . CSARAPGSAKGYTF
TRBJ2-7 TRBV28 TRBD1 CASSWTGGTYEQYF
TRBJ1-4 TRBV5-1 . CASSWGSREKLFF
TRBJ2-1 TRBV5-1 . CATSYSGGWRDNEQFF
TRBJ2-2 TRBV6-1 . CASSESWGGANTGELFF
TRBJ2-2 TRBV5-1 TRBD2 CASSLVLAVNTGELFF
TRBJ2-3 TRBV9 . CASSVDGFTDTQYF
TRBJ2-5 TRBV10-3 . CAISEFSQETQYF
TRBJ2-6 TRBV5-1 . CASSLIQGFSGANVLTF
TRBJ2-1 TRBV29-1 . CSVNNNEQFF
TRBJ1-5 TRBV20-1 . CSARTLYQPQHF
TRBJ2-1 TRBV5-1 . CASSFMGGPSSYNEQFF
TRBJ2-7 TRBV15 . CATSTREGRSYEQYF
TRBJ2-2 TRBV28 . CASSLLGTNTGELFF
TRBJ2-5 TRBV7-9 . CASSLGQRYQETQYF
TRBJ1-1 TRBV5-1 . CASSPEVTDNTEAFF
TRBJ2-4 TRBV20-1 TRBD1 CSAEGAQGTRNIQYF
TRBJ1-5 TRBV7-2 . CASSPIAGPNQPQHF
TRBJ1-5 TRBV28 . CASSPLGHRNQPQHF
TRBJ2-7 TRBV5-1 TRBD2 CASKVLAGEEYEQYF
TRBJ1-5 TRBV4-3 . CASSRGGQPQHF
TRBJ1-2 TRBV4-1 . CASSQEAGSRGYGYTF
TRBJ2-1 TRBV12-3/TRBV12-4 . CASSLRRARAYNEQFF
TRBJ1-5 TRBV30 . CAWSSGPGQPQHF
TRBJ1-2 TRBV5-1 . CASSLAHNYGYTF
TRBJ1-1 TRBV5-1 . CASSLEGTLNTEAFF
TRBJ1-6 TRBV10-3 TRBD1 CAISSDRGTSSYNSPLHF
TRBJ2-1 TRBV9 . CASSVYVGESSYNEQFF
TRBJ2-5 TRBV18 . CASSKTETQYF
TRBJ1-2 TRBV6-1 TRBD1 CASRKQGTGYGYTF
TRBJ2-7 TRBV20-1 . CSASDVLSSSKTYEQYF
TRBJ1-6 TRBV7-2 . CASSLDGVQLALHF
TRBJ1-2 TRBV5-1 . CASSLDAGLYGYTF
TRBJ2-5 TRBV12-3/TRBV12-4 TRBD2 CASSLVAGGHLPQETQYF
TRBJ1-2 TRBV10-2 . CASSEPKWAGGAVRTF
TRBJ2-3 TRBV5-1 . CASSRAGLTDTQYF
TRBJ2-7 TRBV5-6 . CASSHRDSYEQYF
TRBJ1-1 TRBV20-1 . CSAGEEIRTGPGTEAFF
TRBJ1-2 TRBV5-1 TRBD1 CASSLSGTGDPNYGYTF
TRBJ2-5 TRBV7-6 . CASSSSWGTQETQYF
TRBJ2-6 TRBV5-1 . CASSLVGAPGANVLTF
TRBJ2-7 TRBV20-1 TRBD2 CSAALADYEQYF
TRBJ2-3 TRBV25-1 . CASSATIGVNTDTQYF
TRBJ2-3 TRBV6-2/TRBV6-3 TRBD1 CASRGTGPSSPTQYF
TRBJ2-3 TRBV29-1 TRBD1 CSGLHGTGNTDTQYF
TRBJ2-7 TRBV5-1 TRBD1 CASSPAGQAYEQYF